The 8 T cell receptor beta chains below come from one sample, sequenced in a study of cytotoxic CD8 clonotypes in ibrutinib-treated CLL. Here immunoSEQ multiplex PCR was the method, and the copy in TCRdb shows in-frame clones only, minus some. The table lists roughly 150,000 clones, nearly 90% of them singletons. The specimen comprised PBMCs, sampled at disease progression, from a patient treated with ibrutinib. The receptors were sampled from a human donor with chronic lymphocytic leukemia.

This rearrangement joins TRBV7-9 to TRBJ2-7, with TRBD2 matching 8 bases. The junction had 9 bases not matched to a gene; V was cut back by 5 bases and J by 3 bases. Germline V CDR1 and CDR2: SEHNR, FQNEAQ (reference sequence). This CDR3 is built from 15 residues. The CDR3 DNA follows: TGTGCCAGCAGCAAGACAGCGGGGGCGTTCTACGAGCAGTACTTC. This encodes CASSKTAGAFYEQYF.

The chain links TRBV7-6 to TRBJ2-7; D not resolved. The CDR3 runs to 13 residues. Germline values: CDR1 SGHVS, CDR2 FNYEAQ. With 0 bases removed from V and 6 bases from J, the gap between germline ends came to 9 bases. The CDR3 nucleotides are TGTGCCAGCAGCTTAGCTCTGAGCCGCGAGCAGTACTTC. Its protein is CASSLALSREQYF.

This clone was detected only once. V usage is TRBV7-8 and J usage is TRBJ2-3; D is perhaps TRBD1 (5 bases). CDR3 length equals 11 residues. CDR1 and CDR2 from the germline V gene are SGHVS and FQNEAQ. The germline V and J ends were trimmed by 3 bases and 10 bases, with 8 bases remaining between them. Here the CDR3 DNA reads TGTGCCAGCAGCTTTGGACAACCGCAGTATTTT. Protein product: CASSFGQPQYF.

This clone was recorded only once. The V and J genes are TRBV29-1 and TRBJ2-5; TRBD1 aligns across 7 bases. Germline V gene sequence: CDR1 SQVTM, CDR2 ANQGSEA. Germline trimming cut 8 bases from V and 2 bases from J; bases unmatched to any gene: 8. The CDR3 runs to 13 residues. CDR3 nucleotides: TGCAGCTCCAGGGACAGCCCTCAAGAGACCCAGTACTTC. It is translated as CSSRDSPQETQYF.

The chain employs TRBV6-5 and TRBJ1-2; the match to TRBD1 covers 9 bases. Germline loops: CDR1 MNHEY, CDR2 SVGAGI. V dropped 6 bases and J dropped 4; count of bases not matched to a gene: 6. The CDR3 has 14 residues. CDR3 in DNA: TGTGCCAGCAGGTCCACAGGGGGCGGCTATGGCTACACCTTC. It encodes CASRSTGGGYGYTF.

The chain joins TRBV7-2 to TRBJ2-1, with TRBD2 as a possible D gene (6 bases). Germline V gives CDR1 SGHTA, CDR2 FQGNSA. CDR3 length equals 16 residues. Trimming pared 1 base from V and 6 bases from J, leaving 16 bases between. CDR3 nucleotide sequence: TGTGCCAGCAGCTTAGGGCAGGGTCGGGGGTCCAATGAGCAGTTCTTC. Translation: CASSLGQGRGSNEQFF.

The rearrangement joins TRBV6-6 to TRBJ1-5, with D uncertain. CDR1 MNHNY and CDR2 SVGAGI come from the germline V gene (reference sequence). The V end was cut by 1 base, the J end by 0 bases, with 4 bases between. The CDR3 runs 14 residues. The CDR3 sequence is CASSYYGSNQPQHF. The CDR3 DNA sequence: TGTGCCAGCAGTTACTATGGTAGCAATCAGCCCCAGCATTTT.

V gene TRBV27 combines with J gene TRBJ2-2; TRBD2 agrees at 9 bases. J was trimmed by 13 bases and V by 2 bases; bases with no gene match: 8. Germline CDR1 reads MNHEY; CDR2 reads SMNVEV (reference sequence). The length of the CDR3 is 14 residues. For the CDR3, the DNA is TGTGCCAGCAGTTTAGAGCGGGGGGCGGTTGGGCTGTTTTTT. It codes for CASSLERGAVGLFF.